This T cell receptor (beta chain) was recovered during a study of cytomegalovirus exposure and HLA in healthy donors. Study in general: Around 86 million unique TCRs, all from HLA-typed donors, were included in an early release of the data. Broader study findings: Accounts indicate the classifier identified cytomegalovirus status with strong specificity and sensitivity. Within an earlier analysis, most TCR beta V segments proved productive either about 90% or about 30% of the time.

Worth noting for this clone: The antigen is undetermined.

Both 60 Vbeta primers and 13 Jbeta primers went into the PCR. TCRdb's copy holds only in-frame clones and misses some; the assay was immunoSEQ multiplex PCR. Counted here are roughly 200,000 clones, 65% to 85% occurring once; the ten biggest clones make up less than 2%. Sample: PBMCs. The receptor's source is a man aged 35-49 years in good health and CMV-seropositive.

CDR3 in amino acids: CASSFPSGDLNTEAFF. CDR3 nucleotides: TGTGCCAGTAGTTTTCCCTCGGGGGATCTGAACACTGAAGCTTTCTTT. V and J are TRBV19 and TRBJ1-1; a possible D gene is TRBD1 (5 bases). CDR1 and CDR2 from the germline V gene are LNHDA and SQIVND (reference sequence). V lost 5 bases to trimming and J lost 0 bases, with 16 bases between them. The CDR3 runs to 16 residues.